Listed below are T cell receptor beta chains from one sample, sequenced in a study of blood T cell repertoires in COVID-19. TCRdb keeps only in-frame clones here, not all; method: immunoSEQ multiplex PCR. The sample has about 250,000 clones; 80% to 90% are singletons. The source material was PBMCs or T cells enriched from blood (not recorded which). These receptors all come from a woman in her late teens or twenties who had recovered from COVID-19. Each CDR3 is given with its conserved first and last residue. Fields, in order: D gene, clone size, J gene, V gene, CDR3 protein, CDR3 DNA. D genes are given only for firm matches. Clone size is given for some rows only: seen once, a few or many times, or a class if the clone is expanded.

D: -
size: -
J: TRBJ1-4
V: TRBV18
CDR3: CASSPDGSWSEKLFF
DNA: TGTGCCAGCTCACCAGACGGGTCCTGGAGCGAAAAACTGTTTTTT

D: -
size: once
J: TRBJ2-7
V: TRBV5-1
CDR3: CASSLASGAIHEQYF
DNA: TGCGCCAGCAGCTTGGCCTCAGGGGCGATCCACGAGCAGTACTTC

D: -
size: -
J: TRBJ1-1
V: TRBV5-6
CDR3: CASSRLEGAEAFF
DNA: TGTGCCAGCAGCCGGCTAGAGGGGGCTGAAGCTTTCTTT

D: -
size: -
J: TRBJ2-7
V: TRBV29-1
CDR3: CSVGQGSFYEQYF
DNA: TGCAGCGTTGGCCAGGGTTCTTTCTACGAGCAGTACTTC

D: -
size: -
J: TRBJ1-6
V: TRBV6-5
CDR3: CAGARDYNSPLHF
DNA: TGTGCCGGGGCGCGAGACTATAATTCACCCCTCCACTTT

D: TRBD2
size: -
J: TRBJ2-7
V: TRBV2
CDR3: CASSDLGLADYEQYF
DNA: TGTGCCAGCAGCGATTTAGGACTAGCGGACTACGAGCAGTACTTC

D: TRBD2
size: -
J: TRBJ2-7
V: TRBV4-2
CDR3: CASSRLPGLANHEQYF
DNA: TGTGCCAGCAGCCGTCTCCCGGGACTAGCGAACCACGAGCAGTACTTC

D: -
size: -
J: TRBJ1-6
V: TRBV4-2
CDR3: CASSQEGRPDSPLHF
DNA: TGTGCCAGCAGCCAAGAAGGGAGGCCCGATTCACCCCTCCACTTT

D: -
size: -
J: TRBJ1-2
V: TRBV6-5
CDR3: CASSTMTGFYGYTF
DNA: TGTGCCAGCAGTACAATGACAGGTTTCTATGGCTACACCTTC

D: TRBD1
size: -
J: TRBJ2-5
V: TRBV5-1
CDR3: CASSLPDRDPETQYF
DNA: TGCGCCAGCAGCCTTCCCGACAGGGATCCGGAGACCCAGTACTTC

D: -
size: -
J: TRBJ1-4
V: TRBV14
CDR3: CASSLLPGNLYF
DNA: TGTGCCAGCAGCCTTCTGCCGGGAAACCTTTATTTT

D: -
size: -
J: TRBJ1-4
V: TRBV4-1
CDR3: CASSGRGGQEKLFF
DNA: TGCGCCAGCAGCGGAAGAGGTGGACAGGAAAAACTGTTTTTT

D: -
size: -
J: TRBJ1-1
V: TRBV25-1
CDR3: CASSEPGSLGNTEAFF
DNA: TGTGCCAGCAGTGAGCCAGGGTCCCTTGGGAACACTGAAGCTTTCTTT